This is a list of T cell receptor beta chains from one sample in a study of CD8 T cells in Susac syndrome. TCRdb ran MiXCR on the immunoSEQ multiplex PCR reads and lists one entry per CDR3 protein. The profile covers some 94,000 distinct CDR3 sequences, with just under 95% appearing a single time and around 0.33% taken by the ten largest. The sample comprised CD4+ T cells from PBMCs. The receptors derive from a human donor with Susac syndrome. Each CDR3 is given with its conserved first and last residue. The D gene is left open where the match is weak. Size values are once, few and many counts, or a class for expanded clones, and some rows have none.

cdr3_aa: CASSVYRVLVPTIYF
cdr3_nt: TGTGCCAGCAGTGTTTACAGGGTCCTGGTGCCCACCATATATTTT
j_call: TRBJ1-3
d_call: NA
v_call: TRBV12-3/TRBV12-4
clone_size: NA

cdr3_aa: CALGRTGLYNEQFF
cdr3_nt: TGCGCTTTGGGGCGGACAGGGCTATACAATGAGCAGTTCTTC
j_call: TRBJ2-1
d_call: TRBD1
v_call: TRBV29-1
clone_size: NA

cdr3_aa: CASSINPGSGANVLTF
cdr3_nt: TGTGCCAGCAGTATCAATCCCGGGTCTGGGGCCAACGTCCTGACTTTC
j_call: TRBJ2-6
d_call: NA
v_call: TRBV6-1
clone_size: NA

cdr3_aa: CSAPLGDEQFF
cdr3_nt: TGCAGTGCTCCCCTGGGGGATGAGCAGTTCTTC
j_call: TRBJ2-1
d_call: NA
v_call: TRBV20-1
clone_size: once

cdr3_aa: CSVESNTGARGTQYF
cdr3_nt: TGCAGCGTTGAGTCGAACACAGGGGCAAGGGGGACCCAGTACTTC
j_call: TRBJ2-5
d_call: TRBD1
v_call: TRBV29-1
clone_size: NA

cdr3_aa: CASSSDREGQAFF
cdr3_nt: TGTGCCAGCAGCTCTGACAGGGAAGGTCAAGCTTTCTTT
j_call: TRBJ1-1
d_call: TRBD1
v_call: TRBV7-3
clone_size: NA

cdr3_aa: CASSTFGESNQPQHF
cdr3_nt: TGTGCCAGCTCTACGTTTGGGGAAAGCAATCAGCCCCAGCATTTT
j_call: TRBJ1-5
d_call: NA
v_call: TRBV6-1
clone_size: NA

cdr3_aa: CASSADSLQETQYF
cdr3_nt: TGTGCCAGCAGTGCGGACTCGCTACAAGAGACCCAGTACTTC
j_call: TRBJ2-5
d_call: NA
v_call: TRBV6-1
clone_size: NA

cdr3_aa: CATSRGAGEVTGELFF
cdr3_nt: TGTGCCACCAGCAGAGGAGCAGGGGAGGTTACCGGGGAGCTGTTTTTT
j_call: TRBJ2-2
d_call: NA
v_call: TRBV15
clone_size: NA

cdr3_aa: CASSARDRVDTEAFF
cdr3_nt: TGTGCCAGCAGCGCGAGGGACAGGGTGGACACTGAAGCTTTCTTT
j_call: TRBJ1-1
d_call: TRBD1
v_call: TRBV9
clone_size: NA

cdr3_aa: CASSLDPAGGAKNIQYF
cdr3_nt: TGTGCCAGCAGCTTAGATCCAGCGGGGGGTGCCAAAAACATTCAGTACTTC
j_call: TRBJ2-4
d_call: TRBD2
v_call: TRBV7-2
clone_size: NA

cdr3_aa: CAWSVEGEAFF
cdr3_nt: TGTGCCTGGAGTGTAGAGGGGGAGGCTTTCTTT
j_call: TRBJ1-1
d_call: NA
v_call: TRBV30
clone_size: NA